Below, 28 T cell receptor beta chains from the same sample are listed, as sequenced in a study of CD8 T cells in Susac syndrome. RNA totalling roughly 0.5 to 1 ug underwent reverse transcription with random hexamers. TCRdb independently ran MiXCR on the immunoSEQ multiplex PCR reads; one entry per CDR3 protein. The table records approximately 19,000 distinct CDR3 sequences, roughly 95% of them present only once. The sample taken for sequencing was CD8+ T cells from PBMCs. Receptors originate from a human donor in good health.

The chain uses TRBV7-3 and TRBJ1-1; D remains unclear. CDR1 SGHTA and CDR2 FQGTGA come from the germline V gene. The CDR3 spans 13 residues. V shed 1 base and J shed 7 bases, with 10 bases lying between them. As DNA, the CDR3 is TGTGCCAGCAGCTTAATCGACCGGAGTGAAGCTTTCTTT. This sequence encodes CASSLIDRSEAFF.

This chain joins TRBV10-3 and TRBJ2-7, with a weak D call TRBD2 (6 bases). V was clipped by 2 bases and J by 0 bases, with 8 bases between them. Germline CDR1 is ENHRY and CDR2 is SYGVKD. This CDR3 is 14 amino acids long. The CDR3 bases are TGTGCCATCAGTGAGGCGGGGAGCTCCTACGAGCAGTACGTC. Its translation: CAISEAGSSYEQYV.

This sequence joins TRBV6-1 and TRBJ2-2; TRBD2 might be the D (6 bases). This CDR3 spans 15 amino acids. CDR1 and CDR2 from the germline V gene are MNHNS and SASEGT. The V gene lost 8 bases and the J gene lost 0 bases, with 13 bases spanning the gap. The CDR3 spells CASEGPGANTGELFF. As DNA, the CDR3 is TGTGCCAGCGAGGGTCCGGGGGCGAACACCGGGGAGCTGTTTTTT.

The CDR3: CASSEGSLQRDVSDEQYV. The CDR3 nucleotides are TGTGCCAGCAGCGAGGGGTCTTTGCAGCGGGACGTCTCTGACGAGCAGTACGTC. This chain joins TRBV7-9 and TRBJ2-7; 7 nucleotides match TRBD2. V lost 5 bases, J lost 5 bases, and 21 bases stayed unmatched. CDR1 SEHNR and CDR2 FQNEAQ come from the germline V gene (reference sequence). This CDR3 is 18 amino acids long.

V and J are TRBV27 and TRBJ2-7, with D maybe TRBD1 (7 bases). The CDR3 has 18 amino acids. The V gene's germline CDR1 is MNHEY and CDR2 SMNVEV (reference sequence). The ends were cut back, 6 bases at V and 2 bases at J, with 26 bases in the middle. The CDR3 DNA is TGTGCCAGCAGCCGGAAGGGGGCTAGCGAGATTCCCGCCTACGAGCAGTACTTC. Translation gives CASSRKGASEIPAYEQYF.

V gene TRBV13 combines with J gene TRBJ2-3; 15 bases match TRBD2. The CDR3 is 15 amino acids. J gave up 5 bases and V 4 bases, and 1 base lay outside the gene matches. The germline gives CDR1 PRHDT, CDR2 FYEKMQ (reference sequence). The CDR3 DNA sequence: TGTGCCAGCAGCTCGGGACTAGCGGGAGGAGATACGCAGTATTTT. Translation gives CASSSGLAGGDTQYF. The whole variable domain, remainder taken from reference TRBV13 and TRBJ2-3, is AAGVIQSPRHLIKEKRETATLKCYPIPRHDTVYWYQQGPGQDPQFLISFYEKMQSDKGSIPDRFSAQQFSDYHSELNMSSLELGDSALYFCASSSGLAGGDTQYFGPGTRLTVL.

This chain links TRBV27 with TRBJ2-2; D is unclear. The V end was cut by 2 bases, the J end by 0 bases, with 10 bases between. Germline V lookup: CDR1 MNHEY, CDR2 SMNVEV (reference sequence). CDR3 length equals 16 residues. For the CDR3, the DNA is TGTGCCAGCAGTTTAATAGGGTTCGCGAACACCGGGGAGCTGTTTTTT. Translating gives CASSLIGFANTGELFF.

The chain joins TRBV15 to TRBJ1-2, with no clear D. The CDR3 length is 12 residues. V gave up 6 bases and J gave up 8 bases, with 13 bases separating them. From germline, CDR1 is LNHNV and CDR2 YYDKDF (reference sequence). CDR3: CATRDGQEGYTF. DNA of the CDR3: TGTGCCACCAGGGACGGGCAGGAAGGCTACACCTTC.

This chain uses TRBV9 with TRBJ2-1, with 12 bases that match TRBD2. J lost 4 bases, V lost 0 bases, and 14 bases had no gene match. The CDR3 length is 20 residues. CDR1 is SGDLS and CDR2 is YYNGEE in the germline V gene. This CDR3 is CASSVDSSGRGTGSYNEQFF. The CDR3 DNA is TGTGCCAGCAGCGTAGACTCTAGCGGGAGGGGAACGGGATCATACAATGAGCAGTTCTTC.

This rearrangement joins TRBV3-1 to TRBJ2-5; 8 bases line up with TRBD1. Germline V gives CDR1 LGHDT, CDR2 YNNKEL (reference sequence). Losses at the gene ends were 5 bases for V and 2 bases for J; bases not matched to a gene: 7. The CDR3 sequence is 15 residues long. The CDR3 DNA follows: TGTGCCAGCAGCATCCAGGACAGGGTTCAAGAGACCCAGTACTTC. As protein: CASSIQDRVQETQYF.

J is TRBJ2-7 and V is TRBV3-1; D may be TRBD1 or TRBD2 (5 bases each). Germline V lookup: CDR1 LGHDT, CDR2 YNNKEL (reference sequence). This CDR3 comprises 14 residues. V was clipped by 0 bases and J by 0 bases, with 6 bases between them. The CDR3 spells CASSQDGGSYEQYF. Written as DNA, the CDR3 is TGTGCCAGCAGCCAAGATGGGGGCTCCTACGAGCAGTACTTC.

The rearrangement uses TRBV12-3 or TRBV12-4 and TRBJ2-5, with TRBD2 matching 9 bases. The CDR3 contains 15 residues. Trimming at V came to 3 bases and at J to 5 bases, leaving 7 bases not matched to a gene. CDR3 nucleotide sequence: TGTGCCAGCAGTTTCTTAGCGGGAGTTATGGAGACCCAGTACTTC. It yields the protein CASSFLAGVMETQYF.

The rearrangement uses TRBV20-1 and TRBJ2-7; the match to TRBD2 covers 8 bases. The CDR3 spans 14 residues. Germline V gene lookup returns CDR1 DFQATT and CDR2 SNEGSKA (reference sequence). The V segment lost 4 bases and the J segment 7 bases; nucleotides outside the gene matches: 12. CDR3 protein: CSAILREGSLEQYF. The CDR3 nucleotides are TGCAGTGCTATCTTACGGGAGGGCTCCTTGGAGCAGTACTTC.

The chain recombines TRBV3-1 with TRBJ1-2; maybe TRBD1 (6 bases). V shed 4 bases and J shed 6 bases, with 18 bases lying between them. This CDR3 comprises 15 residues. CDR1 is LGHDT and CDR2 is YNNKEL in the germline V gene (reference sequence). The CDR3 loop is CASSPWGGQYDGYTF. The CDR3 region has the DNA TGTGCCAGCAGCCCCTGGGGGGGGCAGTACGATGGCTACACCTTC.

This chain links TRBV27 with TRBJ2-7; D not certain. The CDR3 has 16 amino acids. Trimming took 5 bases from V and 1 from J, leaving 18 bases between them. Germline CDR1 MNHEY, CDR2 SMNVEV (reference sequence). The CDR3, as DNA: TGTGCCAGCAGTCGTGGGTTCACAAACCCTTCCTACGAGCAGTACTTC. Translation: CASSRGFTNPSYEQYF.

This chain links TRBV20-1 with TRBJ2-5; 9 nucleotides match TRBD2. Germline CDR1 reads DFQATT; CDR2 reads SNEGSKA (reference sequence). The V segment lost 5 bases and the J segment 2 bases; nucleotides outside the gene matches: 6. CDR3 length equals 14 residues. The CDR3, as DNA: TGCAGTGCTCCTCTAGCGGGACCACAAGAGACCCAGTACTTC. Translation gives CSAPLAGPQETQYF.

The chain combines TRBV4-3 with TRBJ2-3; TRBD2 might be the D (6 bases). The V gene lost 1 base and the J gene lost 5 bases, with 13 bases spanning the gap. The CDR3 is made up of 15 amino acids. CDR1 LGHNA and CDR2 YSLEER come from the germline V gene. CDR3 sequence: CASSQGGVFGDTQYF. The CDR3 nucleotides read TGCGCCAGCAGCCAAGGCGGGGTATTTGGAGATACGCAGTATTTT.

V is TRBV30 and J is TRBJ1-2; 7 bases agree with TRBD1. Germline loops: CDR1 GTSNPN, CDR2 SVGIG (reference sequence). There are 13 residues in the CDR3. Trimming at V came to 5 bases and at J to 1 base, leaving 4 bases not matched to a gene. The CDR3 bases are TGTGCCTGGGGACAGGAGTTTAACTATGGCTACACCTTC. Translation gives CAWGQEFNYGYTF.

The rearrangement uses TRBV24-1 and TRBJ2-5, with 7 nucleotides matching TRBD1. Germline assignment: CDR1 KGHDR and CDR2 SFDVKD. V lost 0 bases, J lost 2 bases, and 11 bases stayed unmatched. CDR3 size: 18 residues. The CDR3 sequence is CATSDLQSDRDEQETQYF. In DNA, the CDR3 is TGTGCCACCAGTGATTTGCAGTCCGACAGGGACGAACAAGAGACCCAGTACTTC.

The V gene is TRBV7-9, the J gene TRBJ2-1; D may be TRBD2 (5 bases). CDR1 is SEHNR, CDR2 FQNEAQ, per germline (reference sequence). The CDR3 covers 17 residues. V gave up 4 bases and J gave up 2 bases, with 18 bases separating them. CDR3 sequence (DNA): TGTGCCAGCAGCTCTGACCAGGCCGGGAACACCTACAATGAGCAGTTCTTC. Its translation: CASSSDQAGNTYNEQFF.

The chain has TRBV11-2 and TRBJ2-7; no definite D call. This CDR3 is 13 amino acids long. The germline CDR1 and CDR2 sequences are SGHAT and FQNNGV. V shed 3 bases and J shed 3 bases, with 9 bases lying between them. The CDR3 loop reads CASSFGLGYEQYV. The DNA of the CDR3 is TGTGCCAGCAGCTTTGGGCTGGGCTACGAGCAGTACGTC.

The chain couples TRBV7-8 to TRBJ1-2; D remains unclear. This CDR3 is 14 amino acids long. V lost 5 bases and J 4 bases, leaving 14 bases between the germline ends. Germline assignment: CDR1 SGHVS and CDR2 FQNEAQ. The CDR3 spells CASSPGPSTYGYTF. CDR3 DNA: TGTGCCAGCAGCCCCGGGCCCAGTACCTATGGCTACACCTTC.

This clonotype was detected a few times. V and J are TRBV7-2 and TRBJ2-7; 10 positions agree with TRBD2. The germline V gene encodes CDR1 SGHTA and CDR2 FQGNSA. This CDR3 has 15 residues. J lost 3 bases, V lost 5 bases, and 7 bases had no gene match. The CDR3 loop reads CASSPIAGGFYEQYF. The DNA for the CDR3 is TGTGCCAGCAGCCCGATAGCGGGAGGTTTCTACGAGCAGTACTTC.

This clonotype has a handful of counts. The V and J genes are TRBV13 and TRBJ2-7, with D perhaps matching TRBD2 (5 bases). The V gene lost 1 base and the J gene lost 3 bases, with 7 bases spanning the gap. CDR3 length: 13 amino acids. Germline V gene sequence: CDR1 PRHDT, CDR2 FYEKMQ (reference sequence). The CDR3 is CASSLAGFYEQYV. Written as DNA, the CDR3 is TGTGCCAGCAGCTTAGCGGGGTTCTACGAGCAGTACGTC.

The chain is built from TRBV29-1 and TRBJ1-2; TRBD1 is a possible D gene (5 bases). CDR1 is SQVTM and CDR2 is ANQGSEA in the germline V gene. This CDR3 is 19 amino acids long. Trimming took 0 bases from V and 4 from J, leaving 27 bases between them. CDR3 loop: CSVEDPDLFQGFSLYGYTF. The CDR3 DNA reads as TGCAGCGTTGAAGACCCAGATCTATTCCAGGGTTTCTCACTCTATGGCTACACCTTC. Full variable domain (missing parts from reference TRBV29-1 and TRBJ1-2): SAVISQKPSRDICQRGTSLTIQCQVDSQVTMMFWYRQQPGQSLTLIATANQGSEATYESGFVIDKFPISRPNLTFSTLTVSNMSPEDSSIYLCSVEDPDLFQGFSLYGYTFGSGTRLTVV.

The rearrangement links TRBV15 to TRBJ2-7; D unclear. This CDR3 is built from 13 residues. Trimming removed 3 bases from V and 2 bases from J, with 8 bases in between. Germline values: CDR1 LNHNV, CDR2 YYDKDF (reference sequence). The CDR3 nucleotides are TGTGCCACCAGCAGTCCCGAAACCTACGAGCAGTACTTC. Residues: CATSSPETYEQYF.

V gene TRBV27 combines with J gene TRBJ2-3, with D tentatively TRBD1 or TRBD2 (7 bases each). The V gene lost 7 bases and the J gene lost 6 bases, with 17 bases spanning the gap. Germline CDR1 and CDR2: MNHEY and SMNVEV (reference sequence). This CDR3 contains 14 residues. This CDR3 is CASKPGGVADTQYF. The DNA of the CDR3 is TGTGCCAGCAAACCAGGGGGGGTGGCTGATACGCAGTATTTT.

This chain joins TRBV11-3 and TRBJ2-7; D is unclear. CDR1 is SGHNT, CDR2 YENEEA, per germline. Trimming left V 2 bases short and J 4 bases short, with 9 bases between. The CDR3 is 13 amino acids. CDR3 amino acids: CASSLRGRYEQYV. For the CDR3, the DNA is TGTGCCAGCAGCTTAAGAGGTCGATACGAGCAGTACGTC.